This is a list of T cell receptor beta chains from one sample in a study of blood T cell repertoires in COVID-19. TCRdb keeps only in-frame clones here, not all; method: immunoSEQ multiplex PCR. This repertoire shows roughly 200,000 clones, 70% to 90% found once; its top ten account for roughly 9.8%. The sample taken for sequencing was peripheral blood. These TCRs come from a human donor with active or convalescent COVID-19. The donor label of this sample is uncertain. Each CDR3 is given with its conserved first and last residue. D genes are given only for firm matches. Size tells how often a clone was seen (once, few, many) or the class of an expanded clone, and some rows leave it out.

V gene: TRBV7-3
J gene: TRBJ2-7
clone size: .
D gene: TRBD2
CDR3 length: 14
CDR3 protein: CASSEGLVGSEQYF
CDR3 DNA: TGTGCCAGCAGCGAGGGACTAGTGGGGTCCGAGCAGTACTTC

V gene: TRBV28
J gene: TRBJ1-3
clone size: .
D gene: .
CDR3 length: 15
CDR3 protein: CASSLFPYSGNTIYF
CDR3 DNA: TGTGCCAGCAGTTTATTTCCCTACTCTGGAAACACCATATATTTT

V gene: TRBV5-5
J gene: TRBJ2-5
clone size: few
D gene: .
CDR3 length: 14
CDR3 protein: CASTPGGAWETQYF
CDR3 DNA: TGTGCCAGCACCCCCGGCGGCGCGTGGGAGACCCAGTACTTC

V gene: TRBV2
J gene: TRBJ2-1
clone size: .
D gene: .
CDR3 length: 12
CDR3 protein: CASGAPLDEQFF
CDR3 DNA: TGTGCCAGCGGGGCCCCTTTGGATGAGCAGTTCTTC

V gene: TRBV7-2
J gene: TRBJ1-1
clone size: .
D gene: .
CDR3 length: 14
CDR3 protein: CASSIGRESTEAFF
CDR3 DNA: TGTGCCAGCAGCATCGGAAGGGAGAGCACTGAAGCTTTCTTT

V gene: TRBV7-8
J gene: TRBJ2-2
clone size: .
D gene: TRBD2
CDR3 length: 16
CDR3 protein: CASSLALGSGAGELFF
CDR3 DNA: TGTGCCAGCAGCTTAGCGCTGGGCAGCGGGGCCGGGGAGCTGTTTTTT

V gene: TRBV9
J gene: TRBJ2-3
clone size: .
D gene: TRBD2
CDR3 length: 14
CDR3 protein: CASGRAEFTDTQYF
CDR3 DNA: TGTGCCAGCGGGAGGGCAGAATTCACAGATACGCAGTATTTT

V gene: TRBV2
J gene: TRBJ1-3
clone size: .
D gene: .
CDR3 length: 16
CDR3 protein: CASSDRDKVSGNTIYF
CDR3 DNA: TGTGCCAGCAGTGACAGGGATAAGGTTTCTGGAAACACCATATATTTT

V gene: TRBV5-1
J gene: TRBJ1-1
clone size: .
D gene: .
CDR3 length: 17
CDR3 protein: CASSLSGRAIGNTEAFF
CDR3 DNA: TGCGCCAGCAGCTTATCGGGAAGGGCAATTGGGAACACTGAAGCTTTCTTT

V gene: TRBV12-3/TRBV12-4
J gene: TRBJ2-2
clone size: .
D gene: .
CDR3 length: 13
CDR3 protein: CASSLGLTGELFF
CDR3 DNA: TGTGCCAGCAGTTTAGGACTCACCGGGGAGCTGTTTTTT

V gene: TRBV11-1
J gene: TRBJ2-5
clone size: .
D gene: .
CDR3 length: 16
CDR3 protein: CASSLIGSYPGKTQYF
CDR3 DNA: TGTGCCAGCAGTCTAATTGGGTCCTACCCGGGAAAGACCCAGTACTTC

V gene: TRBV4-3
J gene: TRBJ2-2
clone size: .
D gene: TRBD1
CDR3 length: 15
CDR3 protein: CASGDTGDTTGELFF
CDR3 DNA: TGCGCCAGCGGTGATACAGGGGATACCACCGGGGAGCTGTTTTTT

V gene: TRBV5-1
J gene: TRBJ2-1
clone size: .
D gene: TRBD2
CDR3 length: 15
CDR3 protein: CASSLGLASYNEQFF
CDR3 DNA: TGCGCCAGCAGCTTGGGACTAGCGAGTTACAATGAGCAGTTCTTC

V gene: TRBV3-1/TRBV3-2
J gene: TRBJ2-5
clone size: .
D gene: .
CDR3 length: 13
CDR3 protein: CASSDRWEETQYF
CDR3 DNA: TGTGCCAGCAGCGACAGGTGGGAGGAGACCCAGTACTTC

V gene: TRBV11-3
J gene: TRBJ2-3
clone size: .
D gene: .
CDR3 length: 17
CDR3 protein: CASSFPPGIEGTDTQYF
CDR3 DNA: TGTGCCAGCAGCTTCCCCCCGGGGATAGAGGGCACAGATACGCAGTATTTT

V gene: TRBV10-1
J gene: TRBJ1-2
clone size: few
D gene: .
CDR3 length: 15
CDR3 protein: CASSESRNQFTGYTF
CDR3 DNA: TGCGCCAGCAGTGAGTCGAGAAACCAATTCACTGGCTACACCTTC

V gene: TRBV7-3
J gene: TRBJ2-7
clone size: once
D gene: TRBD2
CDR3 length: 15
CDR3 protein: CASSFLGTSGYEQYF
CDR3 DNA: TGTGCCAGCAGCTTTCTGGGGACTAGCGGCTACGAGCAGTACTTC

V gene: TRBV29-1
J gene: TRBJ1-1
clone size: .
D gene: .
CDR3 length: 9
CDR3 protein: CSVEVAGLF
CDR3 DNA: TGCAGCGTTGAAGTAGCGGGGTTATTT

V gene: TRBV5-6
J gene: TRBJ1-5
clone size: once
D gene: TRBD1
CDR3 length: 16
CDR3 protein: CASSRKRAGQGTPQHF
CDR3 DNA: TGTGCCAGCAGCCGCAAACGCGCGGGACAGGGAACGCCCCAGCATTTT

V gene: TRBV6-6
J gene: TRBJ1-1
clone size: .
D gene: .
CDR3 length: 16
CDR3 protein: CASSYEELRGKPRAFF
CDR3 DNA: TGTGCCAGCAGTTACGAAGAGCTACGAGGAAAGCCGAGGGCTTTCTTT

V gene: TRBV25-1
J gene: TRBJ1-2
clone size: few
D gene: .
CDR3 length: 13
CDR3 protein: CASSGRSNYGYTF
CDR3 DNA: TGTGCCAGCAGTGGGAGATCTAACTATGGCTACACCTTC

V gene: TRBV7-6
J gene: TRBJ2-5
clone size: .
D gene: TRBD2
CDR3 length: 16
CDR3 protein: CASRPLGLAFQETQYF
CDR3 DNA: TGTGCCAGCCGCCCCTTGGGACTAGCGTTCCAAGAGACCCAGTACTTC

V gene: TRBV7-2
J gene: TRBJ2-5
clone size: .
D gene: TRBD1
CDR3 length: 14
CDR3 protein: CASSLGRGLETQYF
CDR3 DNA: TGTGCCAGCAGCTTGGGCAGGGGGCTGGAGACCCAGTACTTC

V gene: TRBV3-1/TRBV3-2
J gene: TRBJ2-1
clone size: .
D gene: .
CDR3 length: 17
CDR3 protein: CASSQRGGELVGNEQFF
CDR3 DNA: TGTGCCAGCAGCCAGAGGGGGGGTGAACTGGTAGGAAATGAGCAGTTCTTC